These 29 T cell receptor beta chains were all obtained from the same sample, sequenced in a study of blood T cell repertoires in COVID-19. Only in-frame clones appear in the TCRdb table, and some are missing; sequencing was by immunoSEQ multiplex PCR. The sample records over 200,000 clones, around 90% being singletons. The source material was PBMCs or T cells enriched from blood (not recorded which). Receptors originate from a young man who had recovered from COVID-19.

This clone came up a few times. The chain recombines TRBV7-9 with TRBJ2-5; 12 bases fit TRBD2. This CDR3 has 17 residues. V lost 6 bases to trimming and J lost 1 base; unmatched junction nucleotides: 9. Germline CDR1 and CDR2: SEHNR and FQNEAQ (reference sequence). CDR3 sequence reads: CASRGLTSGGTQETQYF. For the CDR3, the DNA is TGTGCCAGCAGAGGACTTACTAGCGGGGGGACCCAAGAGACCCAGTACTTC.

The gene calls are TRBV7-9 and TRBJ1-4, with TRBD1 matching 8 bases. The V and J ends lost 1 base and 4 bases, in that order; junction bases with no gene match: 14. The CDR3 has 19 residues. Germline CDR1 is SEHNR and CDR2 is FQNEAQ (reference sequence). CDR3 sequence (DNA): TGTGCCAGCAGCTTAGGTTTTACAGGGGGGCCGACACATAATGAAAAACTGTTTTTT. This codes for CASSLGFTGGPTHNEKLFF. The full variable domain, in which reference TRBV7-9 and TRBJ1-4 provide the parts outside the CDR3, is DTGVSQNPRHKITKRGQNVTFRCDPISEHNRLYWYRQTLGQGPEFLTYFQNEAQLEKSRLLSDRFSAERPKGSFSTLEIQRTEQGDSAMYLCASSLGFTGGPTHNEKLFFGSGTQLSVL.

The rearrangement joins TRBV29-1 to TRBJ2-6, with 12 nucleotides matching TRBD1. CDR1 SQVTM and CDR2 ANQGSEA come from the germline V gene. The CDR3 sequence is 17 residues long. With V trimmed by 3 bases and J by 0 bases, 3 bases remained unmatched. This CDR3 reads CSVDVGQGASGANVLTF. CDR3 nucleotide sequence: TGCAGCGTTGACGTGGGACAGGGGGCCTCTGGGGCCAACGTCCTGACTTTC. Full variable domain (outside the CDR3, taken from reference TRBV29-1 and TRBJ2-6): SAVISQKPSRDICQRGTSLTIQCQVDSQVTMMFWYRQQPGQSLTLIATANQGSEATYESGFVIDKFPISRPNLTFSTLTVSNMSPEDSSIYLCSVDVGQGASGANVLTFGAGSRLTVL.

J is TRBJ1-1 and V is TRBV4-1; D not resolved. CDR1 is MGHRA, CDR2 YSYEKL, per germline. The V end was cut by 4 bases, the J end by 4 bases, with 4 bases between. The CDR3 runs 11 residues. CDR3: CASSLRTEAFF. The DNA of the CDR3 is TGCGCCAGCAGCCTTCGCACTGAAGCTTTCTTT.

The chain carries TRBV7-2 and TRBJ2-5; a possible D gene is TRBD1 (5 bases). Trimming removed 1 base from V and 4 bases from J, with 10 bases in between. Germline V gene lookup returns CDR1 SGHTA and CDR2 FQGNSA. The CDR3 spans 14 residues. The CDR3 is CASSLGRVGETQYF. For the CDR3, the DNA is TGTGCCAGCAGCTTAGGCAGGGTCGGAGAGACCCAGTACTTC.

This clone has only a few counts. Other DNA variants within this sample encode the same CDR3. J is TRBJ2-7 and V is TRBV5-6, with D uncertain. The CDR3 runs to 11 residues. Germline CDR1 is SGHDT and CDR2 is YYEEEE. Trimming shortened V by 4 bases and J by 0 bases, and 2 bases separated the two germline ends. Written as DNA, the CDR3 is TGTGCCAGCAGCCACTCCTACGAGCAGTACTTC. This codes for CASSHSYEQYF.

This clone was observed a handful of times. The gene calls are TRBV5-1 and TRBJ2-7; TRBD1 aligns across 10 bases. The germline V gene encodes CDR1 SGHRS and CDR2 YFSETQ. The CDR3 is made up of 16 amino acids. V shed 2 bases, J shed 5 bases, and the junction held 10 bases outside the gene matches. The CDR3 coding sequence is TGCGCCAGCAGCTTAACCGGGACAGGGGCAATGAACGAGCAGTACTTC. This gives the protein CASSLTGTGAMNEQYF. The full variable domain, completed using reference TRBV5-1 and TRBJ2-7, is KAGVTQTPRYLIKTRGQQVTLSCSPISGHRSVSWYQQTPGQGLQFLFEYFSETQRNKGNFPGRFSGRQFSNSRSEMNVSTLELGDSALYLCASSLTGTGAMNEQYFGPGTRLTVT.

CDR3 protein: CASSPSTGGGEQYF. The CDR3 nucleotides read TGCGCCAGCAGCCCATCGACAGGGGGAGGCGAGCAGTACTTC. The rearrangement joins TRBV4-3 to TRBJ2-7; 9 nucleotides align to TRBD1. There are 14 residues in the CDR3. The V gene end was trimmed by 4 bases and the J gene end by 6 bases; junction bases not matched to a gene: 7. Germline V lookup: CDR1 LGHNA, CDR2 YSLEER.

The gene calls are TRBV27 and TRBJ1-6; a weak D match, TRBD1 (5 bases). Looked up from germline, CDR1 is MNHEY and CDR2 is SMNVEV (reference sequence). The CDR3 spans 16 residues. V dropped 2 bases and J dropped 9 bases, with 17 bases sitting between them. CDR3 DNA sequence: TGTGCCAGCAGTTTAGGGCGGGGACGTGGCGCTTCACCCCTCCACTTT. Translation gives CASSLGRGRGASPLHF.

This clone has only one observation. The chain is built from TRBV5-7 and TRBJ2-1; possible D gene TRBD2, 6 bases. TRBV5-7 is flagged as an ORF with uncertain function. Trimming took 5 bases from V and 5 from J, leaving 17 bases between them. The CDR3 has 15 amino acids. The CDR3 protein is CASRRLVQADNEQFF. DNA of the CDR3: TGTGCCAGCAGAAGACTAGTTCAGGCCGACAATGAGCAGTTCTTC.

This chain connects TRBV4-2 to TRBJ2-7, with D possibly matching TRBD1 (5 bases). This CDR3 is built from 14 residues. Germline CDR1 and CDR2: LGHNA and YNFKEQ. V dropped 1 base and J dropped 2 bases, with 9 bases sitting between them. CDR3 sequence reads: CASSQGLGAYEQYF. CDR3 DNA sequence: TGTGCCAGCAGCCAAGGATTAGGGGCCTACGAGCAGTACTTC.

In DNA form, the CDR3 reads TGTGCCAGCAGCTACCCTGTGCACCGGTGGGGGGAGAATAGCAATCAGCCCCAGCATTTT. The encoded protein is CASSYPVHRWGENSNQPQHF. This chain uses TRBV28 with TRBJ1-5; possibly TRBD1 for D (5 bases). There are 20 residues in the CDR3. V shed 6 bases and J shed 0 bases, with 27 bases lying between them. Looked up from germline, CDR1 is MDHEN and CDR2 is SYDVKM.

This chain connects TRBV6-2 or TRBV6-3 to TRBJ1-5, with a possible D match to TRBD1 (5 bases). Trimming took off 5 bases at V and 8 bases at J, with 16 bases between the two ends. The CDR3 length is 14 residues. Germline V CDR1 and CDR2: MNHEY, SVGEGT. CDR3 bases: TGTGCCAGCAGTCAGCATACAGGAGTTAAGCCCCAGCATTTT. Its translation is CASSQHTGVKPQHF.

J is TRBJ2-3 and V is TRBV10-3, with D perhaps TRBD1 (6 bases). V was cut by 0 bases and J by 5 bases, with 18 bases left in between. The CDR3 is 17 amino acids. The V gene's germline CDR1 is ENHRY and CDR2 SYGVKD. CDR3 sequence (DNA): TGTGCCATCAGTGAGTCTGAGGCGGCAGGGGTAAGAGATACGCAGTATTTT. Its protein product is CAISESEAAGVRDTQYF.

The DNA of the CDR3 is TGTGCCAGCAGCGTAGTTGGGCAGGGGGCTGGCTATGGCTACACCTTC. This translates into CASSVVGQGAGYGYTF. V usage is TRBV9 and J usage is TRBJ1-2; TRBD1 matches 8 bases. With V trimmed by 0 bases and J by 4 bases, 8 bases remained unmatched. The CDR3 covers 16 residues. Germline V gene data show CDR1 as SGDLS and CDR2 as YYNGEE.

This clone occurred once. The genes are TRBV30 and TRBJ1-1; TRBD1 is a possible D gene (5 bases). V dropped 0 bases and J dropped 10 bases, with 21 bases sitting between them. The CDR3 runs to 15 residues. The germline gives CDR1 GTSNPN, CDR2 SVGIG (reference sequence). The CDR3 is CAWSVLGGGGLGAFF. Written as DNA, the CDR3 is TGTGCCTGGAGTGTTCTGGGGGGTGGGGGTCTAGGAGCTTTCTTT.

The rearrangement links TRBV7-9 to TRBJ1-2; 7 bases are shared with TRBD1. Germline CDR1 SEHNR, CDR2 FQNEAQ (reference sequence). The J segment lost 1 base and the V segment lost 4 bases, leaving 3 bases of the junction unmatched. This CDR3 comprises 14 residues. CDR3 DNA sequence: TGTGCCAGCAGCTCTACAGGGGTTAACTATGGCTACACCTTC. This translates into CASSSTGVNYGYTF.

J is TRBJ1-1 and V is TRBV11-2; a weak D match, TRBD1 (6 bases). Germline CDR1 SGHAT, CDR2 FQNNGV. This CDR3 is built from 12 residues. V lost 4 bases to trimming and J lost 6 bases, with 9 bases between them. In DNA, the CDR3 is TGTGCCAGCAGCTCACAGGGAGCTGAAGCTTTCTTT. Translated, it gives CASSSQGAEAFF.

This chain uses TRBV10-3 with TRBJ2-3; possibly TRBD2 for D (9 bases). This CDR3 comprises 18 residues. Germline V CDR1 and CDR2: ENHRY, SYGVKD. Trimming took off 6 bases at V and 4 bases at J, with 26 bases between the two ends. The CDR3 sequence is CAIRMTGAGGPAADTQYF. DNA of the CDR3: TGTGCCATCAGAATGACAGGGGCGGGAGGGCCAGCGGCAGATACGCAGTATTTT.

The chain carries TRBV15 and TRBJ2-7; TRBD1 aligns across 8 bases. Germline assignment: CDR1 LNHNV and CDR2 YYDKDF (reference sequence). V lost 1 base and J lost 3; bases outside the gene matches: 2. This CDR3 spans 14 amino acids. Here the CDR3 DNA reads TGTGCCACCAGCAGAGGACAGGGGATCTACGAGCAGTACTTC. It translates to CATSRGQGIYEQYF.

This CDR3 is CASSYPTGGETDTQYF. The CDR3 nucleotides read TGTGCCAGCAGTTATCCGACAGGGGGCGAAACAGATACGCAGTATTTT. The rearrangement links TRBV6-5 to TRBJ2-3, with 10 bases matching TRBD1. V shed 3 bases and J 3 bases; nucleotides not matched to a gene: 6. The CDR3 is 16 amino acids. Germline assignment: CDR1 MNHEY and CDR2 SVGAGI.

CDR3 sequence reads: CASSQTISTGNTIYF. CDR3 coding DNA: TGTGCCAGCAGCCAAACCATTTCTACTGGAAACACCATATATTTT. The chain recombines TRBV4-2 with TRBJ1-3; D is uncertain. There are 15 residues in the CDR3. V lost 2 bases, J lost 2 bases, and 10 bases lay in between. CDR1 and CDR2 (germline): LGHNA, YNFKEQ.

The chain employs TRBV7-6 and TRBJ1-3; 7 nucleotides align to TRBD1. V was clipped by 6 bases and J by 7 bases; unmatched bases: 12. The CDR3 runs to 15 residues. Germline assignment: CDR1 SGHVS and CDR2 FNYEAQ. In nucleotides, the CDR3 is TGTGCCAGCAGTCTACAGGGGCCTGTTCCCAACACCATATATTTT. It specifies CASSLQGPVPNTIYF.

This rearrangement joins TRBV19 to TRBJ1-2; TRBD1 matches 9 bases. V was pared by 2 bases and J by 8 bases, with 9 bases of the junction left unmatched. Germline V CDR1 and CDR2: LNHDA, SQIVND (reference sequence). This CDR3 has 15 residues. Written as DNA, the CDR3 is TGTGCCAGTAGTATATCCGGGGACAGGGCGGGCGGCTACACCTTC. Translation: CASSISGDRAGGYTF.

The chain joins TRBV21-1 to TRBJ1-2; the DNA was not compared with TRBD1, the D call given in the table. TRBV21-1 is reported as a pseudogene. CDR3 size: 14 residues. CDR3: CASRDRGRESGYTF. For the CDR3, the DNA is TGTGCCAGTAGGGACAGGGGGCGCGAGTCTGGCTACACCTTC.

V and J are TRBV2 and TRBJ2-2; 10 bases match TRBD1. CDR1 and CDR2 from the germline V gene are SNHLY and FYNNEI. This CDR3 spans 17 amino acids. V trimming: 5 bases; J trimming: 1 base; junction bases outside the gene matches: 7. CDR3 sequence (DNA): TGTGCCAGCAGTAGACAGGGGGCGGCGTTGAACACCGGGGAGCTGTTTTTT. It is translated as CASSRQGAALNTGELFF.

The gene calls are TRBV7-2 and TRBJ2-5, with D possibly being TRBD1 (5 bases). Per the germline V gene, CDR1 is SGHTA and CDR2 is FQGNSA. V was pared by 1 base and J by 2 bases, with 11 bases between. The CDR3 runs to 15 residues. The CDR3 DNA reads TGTGCCAGCAGCTTAGAGACAGAGTTTCAAGAGACCCAGTACTTC. Translated: CASSLETEFQETQYF. The full variable domain, in which reference TRBV7-2 and TRBJ2-5 provide the parts outside the CDR3, is GAGVSQSPSNKVTEKGKDVELRCDPISGHTALYWYRQSLGQGLEFLIYFQGNSAPDKSGLPSDRFSAERTGGSVSTLTIQRTQQEDSAVYLCASSLETEFQETQYFGPGTRLLVL.

This chain joins TRBV6-2 or TRBV6-3 and TRBJ1-2; D remains ambiguous. Germline V CDR1 and CDR2: MNHEY, SVGEGT. Trimming took 3 bases from V and 5 from J, leaving 13 bases between them. The CDR3 has 14 residues. The CDR3 region is CASSYYEGFYGYTF. CDR3 DNA sequence: TGTGCCAGCAGTTATTACGAGGGTTTTTATGGCTACACCTTC.

The gene calls are TRBV28 and TRBJ2-7; 12 nucleotides align to TRBD1. V trimming: 3 bases; J trimming: 5 bases; junction bases outside the gene matches: 17. Germline values: CDR1 MDHEN, CDR2 SYDVKM. The CDR3 has 19 amino acids. The CDR3 region is CASSFGDRGPLISWDEQYF. In nucleotides, the CDR3 is TGTGCCAGCAGTTTTGGGGACAGGGGGCCTCTAATTTCCTGGGACGAGCAGTACTTC.